The present T cell receptor (beta chain) was sequenced within a study of cytomegalovirus exposure and HLA in healthy donors. Study-wide results and caveats: Published work reported that the classifier diagnosed cytomegalovirus status with high specificity and sensitivity. Cytomegalovirus association was assigned to more than 150 TCR beta chains. Per a prior analysis, the majority of TCR beta V segments were productive roughly 90% or roughly 30% of the time.

Both 60 Vbeta primers and 13 Jbeta primers went into the PCR. The protocol was immunoSEQ multiplex PCR, while the TCRdb copy is restricted to in-frame clones and leaves out a portion. The data contain 150,000 to 200,000 clones, around 84% of them singletons. This clone appeared a few times. Its antigen is as yet unknown. The CDR3 extends over 13 amino acids. Germline V CDR1 and CDR2: MGHRA, YSYEKL. V gave up 8 bases and J gave up 5 bases; unmatched junction bases: 5. This sequence joins TRBV4-1 and TRBJ1-4; TRBD1 aligns across 7 bases. The source of this sequence is a woman younger than 30 in good health and CMV-seronegative. Sequenced sample: PBMCs. The CDR3 here is CASRDRSNEKLFF. CDR3 in DNA: TGCGCCAGCCGGGACAGATCAAATGAAAAACTGTTTTTT.